The 8 T cell receptor beta chains below all came from one sample that was sequenced in a study of T cell responses to AZD1222 COVID-19 vaccine. Here immunoSEQ multiplex PCR was the method, and the copy in TCRdb shows in-frame clones only, minus some. The sample holds more than 95,000 clones, more than 70% seen once. Sample: peripheral blood, taken on day 0 of AZD1222 vaccination. The receptor source for this set is an adult in good health.

The genes are TRBV10-3 and TRBJ2-2, with D unresolved. Germline lookup yields CDR1 ENHRY and CDR2 SYGVKD. The CDR3 is made up of 14 amino acids. The V end lost 6 bases, the J end lost 4 bases, and 12 bases lay between the germline ends. CDR3 loop: CAIRGRPLTGELFF. For the CDR3, the DNA is TGTGCCATCAGGGGAAGGCCCCTCACCGGGGAGCTGTTTTTT.

The CDR3 bases are TGTGCCAGCTCCCTGGGCGGGAGTGCCTACGAGCAGTACTTC. This codes for CASSLGGSAYEQYF. The chain joins TRBV28 to TRBJ2-7; 7 bases are a match to TRBD2. V was clipped by 8 bases and J by 2 bases; unmatched bases: 9. Per germline, CDR1 MDHEN and CDR2 SYDVKM. The CDR3 is made up of 14 amino acids.

The chain links TRBV12-3 or TRBV12-4 to TRBJ2-5, with 10 bases that match TRBD1. The junction had 3 bases not matched to a gene; V was cut back by 6 bases and J by 5 bases. This CDR3 is 13 amino acids long. This chain's CDR3 is CASRRTGGETQYF. The CDR3 DNA reads TGTGCCAGCAGACGGACAGGGGGGGAGACCCAGTACTTC.

The CDR3 region is CASSSGLGETQYF. The CDR3 DNA follows: TGTGCCAGCAGTTCAGGGCTGGGAGAGACCCAGTACTTC. The V and J genes are TRBV12-3 or TRBV12-4 and TRBJ2-5; TRBD1 is a possible D gene (5 bases). V gave up 4 bases and J gave up 4 bases, with 10 bases separating them. This CDR3 is built from 13 residues.

This clone was counted only a few times. The rearrangement links TRBV15 to TRBJ1-5; 7 bases are a match to TRBD1. The germline V gene encodes CDR1 LNHNV and CDR2 YYDKDF (reference sequence). With 0 bases clipped from V and 1 base from J, the junction kept 6 bases outside the gene matches. CDR3 length: 17 residues. The CDR3, as DNA: TGTGCCACCAGCAGAGACCCGACAGGGTTAAGCAATCAGCCCCAGCATTTT. Amino acids: CATSRDPTGLSNQPQHF.

V gene TRBV4-2 combines with J gene TRBJ2-1; 10 nucleotides align to TRBD2. This CDR3 region has 15 residues. Germline CDR1 is LGHNA and CDR2 is YNFKEQ. The V segment lost 4 bases and the J segment 4 bases; nucleotides outside the gene matches: 4. The CDR3 is CASSLAGGEYNEQFF. Written as DNA, the CDR3 is TGTGCCAGCAGCCTAGCGGGAGGCGAGTACAATGAGCAGTTCTTC.

This chain links TRBV25-1 with TRBJ1-4, with no clear D. This CDR3 is built from 15 residues. V gave up 3 bases and J gave up 0 bases, with 8 bases separating them. Germline lookup yields CDR1 MGHDK and CDR2 SYGVNS. The DNA of the CDR3 is TGTGCCAGCAGTGATAACTTGGCAACTAATGAAAAACTGTTTTTT. It encodes CASSDNLATNEKLFF.

In DNA form, the CDR3 reads TGTGCCTCGGGAGCCACAGATACGCAGTATTTT. This encodes CASGATDTQYF. The V and J genes are TRBV30 and TRBJ2-3; possibly TRBD2 for D (6 bases). Per the germline V gene, CDR1 is GTSNPN and CDR2 is SVGIG (reference sequence). The CDR3 is made up of 11 amino acids. V dropped 7 bases and J dropped 2 bases, with 7 bases sitting between them.